The 16 T cell receptor beta chains presented below share a single source sample, sequenced in a study of graft-versus-host responses after intestinal transplantation. TCRdb's table, derived via immunoSEQ multiplex PCR, lists solely in-frame clones and lacks some. The data contain under 15,000 clones, more than 25% of them singletons. With about 200,000 irradiated, violet-dye-labeled stimulator cells, about 200,000 CFSE-labeled responder cells were plated. The sample in question was alloreactive CD8+ T cells from a mixed lymphocyte reaction culture, obtained before intestinal transplant. Subset here: CFSE-low proliferating T cells sorted from approximately 6-day pre-transplant mixed lymphocyte reaction (GvH or HvG direction). The receptors shown here come from a human patient who received an intestinal transplant.

The J gene is TRBJ2-1, the V gene TRBV7-9; D uncertain. This CDR3 is 13 amino acids long. V was pared by 5 bases and J by 4 bases, with 9 bases between. In germline, CDR1 is SEHNR, CDR2 FQNEAQ (reference sequence). The CDR3 bases are TGTGCCAGCAGCCCCCTACTTTACAATGAGCAGTTCTTC. Residues: CASSPLLYNEQFF.

The chain employs TRBV19 and TRBJ1-2; a possible D gene is TRBD1 (5 bases). The CDR3 has 14 residues. Trimming shortened V by 3 bases and J by 4 bases, and 12 bases separated the two germline ends. Germline assignment: CDR1 LNHDA and CDR2 SQIVND (reference sequence). The CDR3 DNA reads as TGTGCCAGTAGTATTACGGCAGGGCTCTATGGCTACACCTTC. This sequence encodes CASSITAGLYGYTF. Combining the CDR3 with reference TRBV19 and TRBJ1-2 gives the whole variable domain DGGITQSPKYLFRKEGQNVTLSCEQNLNHDAMYWYRQDPGQGLRLIYYSQIVNDFQKGDIAEGYSVSREKKESFPLTVTSAQKNPTAFYLCASSITAGLYGYTFGSGTRLTVV.

This clone turned up a few times. This chain connects TRBV7-2 to TRBJ2-7, with a weak D call TRBD2 (6 bases). V shed 3 bases and J shed 4 bases, with 13 bases lying between them. The CDR3 is made up of 14 amino acids. CDR1 and CDR2 from the germline V gene are SGHTA and FQGNSA. The CDR3 bases are TGTGCCAGCAGCTTTGGGGGGAACCCTTACGAGCAGTACTTC. It encodes CASSFGGNPYEQYF.

V usage is TRBV5-1 and J usage is TRBJ2-1; TRBD1 aligns across 9 bases. Trimming took 2 bases from V and 4 from J; bases not matched to a gene: 13. Germline V gives CDR1 SGHRS, CDR2 YFSETQ. The length of the CDR3 is 18 residues. The CDR3 DNA reads TGCGCCAGCAGCTTTCTCCCCCTGGACAGGGGAGAATACAATGAGCAGTTCTTC. Translated: CASSFLPLDRGEYNEQFF.

V and J are TRBV9 and TRBJ2-1; 11 bases agree with TRBD2. V shed 0 bases, J shed 7 bases, and the junction held 9 bases outside the gene matches. The CDR3 sequence is 17 residues long. From germline, CDR1 is SGDLS and CDR2 YYNGEE. Here the CDR3 DNA reads TGTGCCAGCAGCGTAGGAGTAGCGGGAGGGCCGGGGAATGAGCAGTTCTTC. Translating it yields CASSVGVAGGPGNEQFF. Using reference TRBV9 and TRBJ2-1 for the parts outside the CDR3, the full variable domain is DSGVTQTPKHLITATGQRVTLRCSPRSGDLSVYWYQQSLDQGLQFLIQYYNGEERAKGNILERFSAQQFPDLHSELNLSSLELGDSALYFCASSVGVAGGPGNEQFFGPGTRLTVL.

The chain has TRBV2 and TRBJ2-5; TRBD2 aligns across 11 bases. CDR1 is SNHLY and CDR2 is FYNNEI in the germline V gene. CDR3 size: 15 residues. After removal of 6 bases from V and 1 base from J, the junction contained 4 bases not matched to a gene. The CDR3 region has the DNA TGTGCCAGCAGCGGACTAGCGGGTATCCAAGAGACCCAGTACTTC. As protein: CASSGLAGIQETQYF.

This sequence joins TRBV4-1 and TRBJ2-1; TRBD2 is a possible D gene (5 bases). CDR3 length equals 15 residues. CDR1 MGHRA and CDR2 YSYEKL come from the germline V gene. Deletions cut 8 bases from V and 0 bases from J, with 14 bases between. The CDR3 sequence is CASGERGSSYNEQFF. CDR3 bases: TGCGCCAGCGGGGAGCGCGGAAGCTCCTACAATGAGCAGTTCTTC.

This chain connects TRBV6-9 to TRBJ1-4; perhaps TRBD1 as D (5 bases). CDR1 is MNHGY, CDR2 SVAAGI, per germline. The CDR3 runs 14 residues. Trimming removed 10 bases from V and 7 bases from J, with 19 bases in between. For the CDR3, the DNA is TGTGCCACCGATGGGGGAGAGGTCGGTGAAAAACTGTTTTTT. Protein sequence: CATDGGEVGEKLFF.

The chain is built from TRBV2 and TRBJ1-3; 9 bases fit TRBD1. With V trimmed by 7 bases and J by 2 bases, 15 bases remained unmatched. Germline V CDR1 and CDR2: SNHLY, FYNNEI. The CDR3 is made up of 18 amino acids. This CDR3 reads CASTRYRLRDRAGNTIYF. The CDR3, as DNA: TGTGCCAGCACCCGATATCGTCTCCGGGACAGGGCTGGAAACACCATATATTTT.

This clone was detected a few times. The V call is TRBV6-6, the J call TRBJ2-3; D uncertain. The CDR3 extends over 13 amino acids. V lost 0 bases to trimming and J lost 1 base, with 2 bases between them. From germline, CDR1 is MNHNY and CDR2 SVGAGI (reference sequence). The CDR3 sequence is CASSYSGTDTQYF. DNA for the CDR3: TGTGCCAGCAGTTACTCGGGCACAGATACGCAGTATTTT.

This clone was seen only once. The chain recombines TRBV6-5 with TRBJ1-1; 8 bases map to TRBD1. The V segment lost 2 bases and the J segment 5 bases; nucleotides outside the gene matches: 4. CDR3 length equals 14 residues. Looked up from germline, CDR1 is MNHEY and CDR2 is SVGAGI. The CDR3 loop reads CASSYRTGWTEAFF. For the CDR3, the DNA is TGTGCCAGCAGTTACCGGACAGGGTGGACTGAAGCTTTCTTT.

This clone was picked up a small number of times. CDR3 coding DNA: TGCGCCAGCCGTCCCAATTGGGGACTCTATGGCTACACCTTC. It is translated as CASRPNWGLYGYTF. This chain connects TRBV5-1 to TRBJ1-2; a weak D match, TRBD1 (5 bases). CDR1 SGHRS and CDR2 YFSETQ come from the germline V gene. With 7 bases removed from V and 4 bases from J, the gap between germline ends came to 17 bases. CDR3 length: 14 amino acids.

CDR3 sequence (DNA): TGTGCCAGCAGCTGGTCGGCTTTGAAAGAGACCCAGTACTTC. This sequence encodes CASSWSALKETQYF. V is TRBV7-9 and J is TRBJ2-5; D ambiguous. CDR3 size: 14 residues. V lost 4 bases and J 3 bases, leaving 12 bases between the germline ends. Germline CDR1 and CDR2: SEHNR and FQNEAQ (reference sequence). The full variable domain, its missing parts supplied by reference TRBV7-9 and TRBJ2-5, is DTGVSQNPRHKITKRGQNVTFRCDPISEHNRLYWYRQTLGQGPEFLTYFQNEAQLEKSRLLSDRFSAERPKGSFSTLEIQRTEQGDSAMYLCASSWSALKETQYFGPGTRLLVL.

CDR3 sequence (DNA): TGTGCCAGCAGCTTACCGGCCTTGACAGGGTACCAAGAGACCCAGTACTTC. Protein: CASSLPALTGYQETQYF. This chain uses TRBV7-6 with TRBJ2-5; TRBD1 matches 7 bases. V lost 2 bases and J lost 0; bases outside the gene matches: 9. The germline V gene has CDR1 SGHVS and CDR2 FNYEAQ. The length of the CDR3 is 17 residues.

This clone is a singleton in its sample. A much larger clone sits a single nucleotide away, making a read error possible. This chain joins TRBV2 and TRBJ2-2, with TRBD1 identical over 9 bases. Germline lookup yields CDR1 SNHLY and CDR2 FYNNEI. The CDR3 consists of 15 residues. V shed 8 bases and J 3 bases; nucleotides not matched to a gene: 7. In DNA form, the CDR3 reads TGTGCCAGCGGGAGCGGGACAGGGCACACCGGGGAGCTGTTTTTT. Its translation is CASGSGTGHTGELFF.

V gene TRBV6-5 combines with J gene TRBJ2-1; TRBD1 aligns across 9 bases. Germline CDR1 is MNHEY and CDR2 is SVGAGI. V shed 0 bases and J 7 bases; nucleotides not matched to a gene: 4. The CDR3 extends over 15 amino acids. The CDR3 sequence is CASSYSGTGWNEQFF. The CDR3 nucleotides read TGTGCCAGCAGTTACTCCGGGACAGGGTGGAATGAGCAGTTCTTC.